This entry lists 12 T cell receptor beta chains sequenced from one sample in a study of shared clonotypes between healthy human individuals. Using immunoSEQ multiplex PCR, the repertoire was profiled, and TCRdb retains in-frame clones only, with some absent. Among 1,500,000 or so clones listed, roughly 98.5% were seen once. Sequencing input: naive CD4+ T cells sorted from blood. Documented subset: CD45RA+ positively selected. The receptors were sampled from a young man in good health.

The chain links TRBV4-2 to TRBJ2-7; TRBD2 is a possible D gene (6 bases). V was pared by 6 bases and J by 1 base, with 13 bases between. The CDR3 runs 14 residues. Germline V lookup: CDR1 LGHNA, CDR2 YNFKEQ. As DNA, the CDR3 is TGTGCCAGCAGTAGGGAGGCGGAGTCCTACGAGCAGTACTTC. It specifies CASSREAESYEQYF.

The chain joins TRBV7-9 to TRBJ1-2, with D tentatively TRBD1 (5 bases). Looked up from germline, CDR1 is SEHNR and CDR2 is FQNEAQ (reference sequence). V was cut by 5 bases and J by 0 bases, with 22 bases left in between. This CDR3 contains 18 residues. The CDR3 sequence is CASSPKGAGDHPNYGYTF. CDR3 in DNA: TGTGCCAGCAGCCCGAAAGGGGCGGGGGACCACCCTAACTATGGCTACACCTTC.

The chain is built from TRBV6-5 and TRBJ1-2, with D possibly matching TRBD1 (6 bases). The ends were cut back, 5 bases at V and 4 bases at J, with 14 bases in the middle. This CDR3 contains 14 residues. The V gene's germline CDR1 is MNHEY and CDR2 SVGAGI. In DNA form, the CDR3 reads TGTGCCAGCAGTAAAACCGGGACAAGCTATGGCTACACCTTC. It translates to CASSKTGTSYGYTF.

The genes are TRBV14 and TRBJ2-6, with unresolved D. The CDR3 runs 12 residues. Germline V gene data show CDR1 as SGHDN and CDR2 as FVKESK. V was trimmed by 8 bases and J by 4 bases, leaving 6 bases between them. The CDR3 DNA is TGTGCCAGCCAGCGAGGGGCCAACGTCCTGACTTTC. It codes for CASQRGANVLTF.

The CDR3 region is CASSLVATRTDTQYF. DNA for the CDR3: TGCGCCAGCAGCTTGGTAGCGACACGCACAGATACGCAGTATTTT. This rearrangement joins TRBV5-1 to TRBJ2-3, with D possibly TRBD2 on 5 matching bases. V dropped 0 bases and J dropped 1 base, with 9 bases sitting between them. This CDR3 has 15 residues. The germline gives CDR1 SGHRS, CDR2 YFSETQ.

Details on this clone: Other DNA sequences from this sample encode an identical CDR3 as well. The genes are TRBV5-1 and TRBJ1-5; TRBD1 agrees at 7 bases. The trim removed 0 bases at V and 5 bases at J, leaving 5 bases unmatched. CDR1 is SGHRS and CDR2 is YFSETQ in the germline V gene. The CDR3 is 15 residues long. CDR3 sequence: CASSLGTGRDQPQHF. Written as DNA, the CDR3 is TGCGCCAGCAGCTTGGGGACAGGCAGAGATCAGCCCCAGCATTTT.

The CDR3 DNA reads TGTGCCAGCAGCTTGGAGGGGCCTGGATGCAATCAGCCCCAGCATTTT. Translated, it gives CASSLEGPGCNQPQHF. The gene calls are TRBV12-1 and TRBJ1-5. TRBV12-1 corresponds to a pseudogene. This CDR3 is built from 16 residues.

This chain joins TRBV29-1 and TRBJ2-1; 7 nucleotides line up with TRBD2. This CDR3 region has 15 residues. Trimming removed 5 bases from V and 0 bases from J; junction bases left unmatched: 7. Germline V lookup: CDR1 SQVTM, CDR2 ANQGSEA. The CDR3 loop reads CSVISGPSSYNEQFF. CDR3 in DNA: TGCAGCGTTATTAGCGGGCCGAGCTCCTACAATGAGCAGTTCTTC.

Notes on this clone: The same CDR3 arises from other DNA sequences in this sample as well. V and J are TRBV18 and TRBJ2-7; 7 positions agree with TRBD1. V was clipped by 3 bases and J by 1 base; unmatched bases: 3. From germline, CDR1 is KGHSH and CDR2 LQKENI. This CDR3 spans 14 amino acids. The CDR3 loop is CASSPGTDSYEQYF. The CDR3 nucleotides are TGTGCCAGCTCACCTGGGACAGATTCCTACGAGCAGTACTTC. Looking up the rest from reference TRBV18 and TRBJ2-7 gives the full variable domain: NAGVMQNPRHLVRRRGQEARLRCSPMKGHSHVYWYRQLPEEGLKFMVYLQKENIIDESGMPKERFSAEFPKEGPSILRIQQVVRGDSAAYFCASSPGTDSYEQYFGPGTRLTVT.

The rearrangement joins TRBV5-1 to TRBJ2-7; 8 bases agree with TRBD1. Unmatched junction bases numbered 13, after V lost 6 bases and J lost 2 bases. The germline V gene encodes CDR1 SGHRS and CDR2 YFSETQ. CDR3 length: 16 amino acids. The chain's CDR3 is CASTDPSGTGTYEQYF. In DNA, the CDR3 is TGCGCCAGCACCGACCCTTCCGGGACAGGCACCTACGAGCAGTACTTC. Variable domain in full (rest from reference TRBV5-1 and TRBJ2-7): KAGVTQTPRYLIKTRGQQVTLSCSPISGHRSVSWYQQTPGQGLQFLFEYFSETQRNKGNFPGRFSGRQFSNSRSEMNVSTLELGDSALYLCASTDPSGTGTYEQYFGPGTRLTVT.

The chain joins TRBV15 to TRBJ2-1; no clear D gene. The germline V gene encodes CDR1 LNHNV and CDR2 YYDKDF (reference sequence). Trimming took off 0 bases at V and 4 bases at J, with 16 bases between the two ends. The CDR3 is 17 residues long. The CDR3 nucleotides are TGTGCCACCAGCAGAGATCTCGGTCCCCAGTCGTACAATGAGCAGTTCTTC. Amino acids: CATSRDLGPQSYNEQFF. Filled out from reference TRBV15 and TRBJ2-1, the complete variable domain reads DAMVIQNPRYQVTQFGKPVTLSCSQTLNHNVMYWYQQKSSQAPKLLFHYYDKDFNNEADTPDNFQSRRPNTSFCFLDIRSPGLGDTAMYLCATSRDLGPQSYNEQFFGPGTRLTVL.

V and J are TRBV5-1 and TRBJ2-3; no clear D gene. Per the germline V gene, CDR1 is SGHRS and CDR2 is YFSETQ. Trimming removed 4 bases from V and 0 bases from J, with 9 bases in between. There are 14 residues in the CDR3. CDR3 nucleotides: TGCGCCAGCAGCATTGCACTGAGCACAGATACGCAGTATTTT. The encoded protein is CASSIALSTDTQYF.